Each of the 5 T cell receptor beta chains below was sequenced from the same sample in a study of blood T cells in healthy people across ages. A second roughly 6 to 11 cycle PCR used barcoded and J-beta primers. TCRdb ran MiXCR on the 5' RACE reads and lists one entry per CDR3 protein. Of approximately 850,000 distinct CDR3 sequences in the sample, nearly 60% were seen once. The sequenced material came from blood. These receptors were obtained from a man aged 30-40 years in good health.

The chain is built from TRBV12-5 and TRBJ2-5; D is uncertain. Germline V gene sequence: CDR1 LGHNT, CDR2 FRNRAP. V was clipped by 2 bases and J by 5 bases, with 12 bases between them. This CDR3 has 14 residues. The CDR3 is CASGLSTLGETQYF. The CDR3 DNA reads as TGTGCTAGTGGTTTGTCAACTTTAGGGGAGACCCAGTACTTC. The full variable domain, in which reference TRBV12-5 and TRBJ2-5 provide the parts outside the CDR3, is DARVTQTPRHKVTEMGQEVTMRCQPILGHNTVFWYRQTMMQGLELLAYFRNRAPLDDSGMPKDRFSAEMPDATLATLKIQPSEPRDSAVYFCASGLSTLGETQYFGPGTRLLVL.

The chain combines TRBV12-3 or TRBV12-4 with TRBJ1-5, with D hard to call. The V gene lost 3 bases and the J gene lost 7 bases, with 13 bases spanning the gap. CDR3 length: 14 amino acids. CDR3 DNA: TGTGCCAGCAGTTTCCGGCGGGGAACGCAGCCCCAGCATTTT. It specifies CASSFRRGTQPQHF.

This clonotype was seen a few times. V usage is TRBV3-1 and J usage is TRBJ1-2; the match to TRBD1 covers 7 bases. This CDR3 spans 15 amino acids. CDR1 LGHDT and CDR2 YNNKEL come from the germline V gene (reference sequence). The V gene end was trimmed by 4 bases and the J gene end by 5 bases; junction bases not matched to a gene: 10. The CDR3 here is CASSPTQRGQYGYTF. The CDR3 nucleotides are TGTGCCAGCAGCCCAACCCAAAGGGGACAGTATGGCTACACCTTC.

The rearrangement links TRBV10-3 to TRBJ1-1; D ambiguous. V was shortened by 8 bases and J by 0 bases, with 13 bases between the two germline ends. The CDR3 consists of 14 residues. Germline V gene data show CDR1 as ENHRY and CDR2 as SYGVKD. The CDR3: CAIALGDMNTEAFF. CDR3 DNA: TGTGCCATCGCCTTGGGTGATATGAACACTGAAGCTTTCTTT.

The chain uses TRBV6-5 and TRBJ1-1; D is unclear. CDR1 and CDR2 from the germline V gene are MNHEY and SVGAGI. This CDR3 region has 13 residues. V lost 5 bases and J lost 6, with 13 bases in between. The CDR3 sequence: CASSTHREAEAFF. The DNA for the CDR3 is TGTGCCAGCAGTACTCACCGGGAAGCTGAAGCTTTCTTT.